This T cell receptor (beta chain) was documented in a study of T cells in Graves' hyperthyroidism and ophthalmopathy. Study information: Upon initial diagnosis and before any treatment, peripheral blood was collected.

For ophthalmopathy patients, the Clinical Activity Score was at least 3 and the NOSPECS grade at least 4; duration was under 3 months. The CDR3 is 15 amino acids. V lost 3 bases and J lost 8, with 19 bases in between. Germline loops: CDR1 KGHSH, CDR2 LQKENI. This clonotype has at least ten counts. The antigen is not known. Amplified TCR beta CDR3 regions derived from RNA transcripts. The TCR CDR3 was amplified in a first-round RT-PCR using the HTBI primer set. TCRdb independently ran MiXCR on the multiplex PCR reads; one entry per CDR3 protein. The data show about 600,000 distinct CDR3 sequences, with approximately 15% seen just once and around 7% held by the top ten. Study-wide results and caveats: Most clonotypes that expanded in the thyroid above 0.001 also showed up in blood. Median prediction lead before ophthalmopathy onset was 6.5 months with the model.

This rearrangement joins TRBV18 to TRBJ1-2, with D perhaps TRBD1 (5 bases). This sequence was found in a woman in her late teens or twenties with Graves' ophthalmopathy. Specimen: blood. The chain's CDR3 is CASSPPSGTSMGYTF. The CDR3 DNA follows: TGTGCCAGCTCACCTCCCTCCGGGACCTCGATGGGCTACACCTTC.